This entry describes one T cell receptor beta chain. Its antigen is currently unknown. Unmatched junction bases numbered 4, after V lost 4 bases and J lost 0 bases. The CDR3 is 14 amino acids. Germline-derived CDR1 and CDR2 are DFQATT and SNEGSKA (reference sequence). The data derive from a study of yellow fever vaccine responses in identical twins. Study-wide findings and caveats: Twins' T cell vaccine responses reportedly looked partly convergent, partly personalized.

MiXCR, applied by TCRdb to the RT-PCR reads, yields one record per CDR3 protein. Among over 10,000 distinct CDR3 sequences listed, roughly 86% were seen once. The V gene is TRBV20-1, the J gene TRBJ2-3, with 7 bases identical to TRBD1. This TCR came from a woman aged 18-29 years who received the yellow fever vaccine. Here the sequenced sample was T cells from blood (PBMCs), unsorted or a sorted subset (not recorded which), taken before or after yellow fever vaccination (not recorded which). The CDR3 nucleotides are TGCAGTGCTACGCCGGGACAGAGCACAGATACGCAGTATTTT. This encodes CSATPGQSTDTQYF.